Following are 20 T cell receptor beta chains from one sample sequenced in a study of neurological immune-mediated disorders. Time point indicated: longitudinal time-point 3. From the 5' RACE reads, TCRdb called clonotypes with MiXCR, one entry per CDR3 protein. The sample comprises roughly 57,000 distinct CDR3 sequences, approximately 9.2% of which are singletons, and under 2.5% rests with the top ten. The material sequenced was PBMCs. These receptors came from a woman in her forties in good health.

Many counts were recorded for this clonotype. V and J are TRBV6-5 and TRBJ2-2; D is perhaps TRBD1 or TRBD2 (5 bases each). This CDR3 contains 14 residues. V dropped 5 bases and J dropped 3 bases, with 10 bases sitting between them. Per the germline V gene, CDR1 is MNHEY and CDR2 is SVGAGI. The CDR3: CASSAGTYTGELFF. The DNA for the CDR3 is TGTGCCAGCAGTGCCGGGACCTACACCGGGGAGCTGTTTTTT.

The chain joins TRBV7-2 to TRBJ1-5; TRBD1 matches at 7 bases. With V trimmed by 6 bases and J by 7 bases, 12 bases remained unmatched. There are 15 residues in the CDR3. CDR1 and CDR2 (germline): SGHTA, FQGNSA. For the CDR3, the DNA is TGTGCCAGCAGTTCCCGGGACAGCCTTGGCCAGCCCCAGCATTTT. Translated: CASSSRDSLGQPQHF.

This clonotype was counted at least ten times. CDR3 region: CASSLIAEETQYF. As DNA, the CDR3 is TGTGCCAGCAGCTTGATAGCGGAAGAGACCCAGTACTTC. The chain carries TRBV5-6 and TRBJ2-5; a weak D match, TRBD2 (6 bases). The germline V gene encodes CDR1 SGHDT and CDR2 YYEEEE. Between the trimmed V and J ends, which lost 1 base and 3 bases, there was a span of 7 bases. The CDR3 is 13 residues long. The full variable domain, completed using reference TRBV5-6 and TRBJ2-5, is DAGVTQSPTHLIKTRGQQVTLRCSPKSGHDTVSWYQQALGQGPQFIFQYYEEEERQRGNFPDRFSGHQFPNYSSELNVNALLLGDSALYLCASSLIAEETQYFGPGTRLLVL.

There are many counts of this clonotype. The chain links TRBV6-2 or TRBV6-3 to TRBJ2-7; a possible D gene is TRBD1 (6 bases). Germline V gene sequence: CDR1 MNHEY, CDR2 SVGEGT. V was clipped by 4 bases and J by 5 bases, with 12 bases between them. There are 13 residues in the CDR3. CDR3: CASSSTGQHEQYF. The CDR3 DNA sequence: TGTGCCAGCAGTTCGACTGGACAGCACGAGCAGTACTTC.

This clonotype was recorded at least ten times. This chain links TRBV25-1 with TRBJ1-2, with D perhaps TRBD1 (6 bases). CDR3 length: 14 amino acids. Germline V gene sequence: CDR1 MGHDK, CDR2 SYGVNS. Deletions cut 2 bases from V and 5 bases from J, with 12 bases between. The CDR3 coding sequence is TGTGCCAGCAGTGAAACAGGGCGAGTATATGGCTACACCTTC. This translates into CASSETGRVYGYTF.

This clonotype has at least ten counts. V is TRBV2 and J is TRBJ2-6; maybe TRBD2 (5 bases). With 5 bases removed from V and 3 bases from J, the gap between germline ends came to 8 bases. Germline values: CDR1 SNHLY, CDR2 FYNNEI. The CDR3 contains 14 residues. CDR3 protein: CASSRGSGANVLTF. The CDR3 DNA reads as TGTGCCAGCAGTAGAGGGAGTGGGGCCAACGTCCTGACTTTC. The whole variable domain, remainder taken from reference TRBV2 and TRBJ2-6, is EPEVTQTPSHQVTQMGQEVILRCVPISNHLYFYWYRQILGQKVEFLVSFYNNEISEKSEIFDDQFSVERPDGSNFTLKIRSTKLEDSAMYFCASSRGSGANVLTFGAGSRLTVL.

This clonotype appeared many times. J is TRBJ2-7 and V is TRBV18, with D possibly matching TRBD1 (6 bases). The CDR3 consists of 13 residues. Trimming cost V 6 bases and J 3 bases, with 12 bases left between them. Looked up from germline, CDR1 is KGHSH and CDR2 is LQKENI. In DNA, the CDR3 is TGTGCCAGCTCCCCAGAGGACAGCTACGAGCAGTACTTC. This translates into CASSPEDSYEQYF. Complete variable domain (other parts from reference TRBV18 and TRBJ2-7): NAGVMQNPRHLVRRRGQEARLRCSPMKGHSHVYWYRQLPEEGLKFMVYLQKENIIDESGMPKERFSAEFPKEGPSILRIQQVVRGDSAAYFCASSPEDSYEQYFGPGTRLTVT.

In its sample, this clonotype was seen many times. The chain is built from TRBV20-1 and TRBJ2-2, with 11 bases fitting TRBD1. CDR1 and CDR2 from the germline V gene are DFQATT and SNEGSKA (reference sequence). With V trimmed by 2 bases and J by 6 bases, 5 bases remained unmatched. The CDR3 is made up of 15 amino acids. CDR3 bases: TGCAGTGCTAGACCCGGGACAGGGGGATCCGGGGAGCTGTTTTTT. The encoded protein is CSARPGTGGSGELFF.

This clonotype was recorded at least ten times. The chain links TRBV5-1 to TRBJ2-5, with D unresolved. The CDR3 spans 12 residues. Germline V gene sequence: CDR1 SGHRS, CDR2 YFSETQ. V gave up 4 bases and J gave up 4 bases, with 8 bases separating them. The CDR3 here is CASSPDGETQYF. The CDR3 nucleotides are TGCGCCAGCAGCCCGGATGGAGAGACCCAGTACTTC.

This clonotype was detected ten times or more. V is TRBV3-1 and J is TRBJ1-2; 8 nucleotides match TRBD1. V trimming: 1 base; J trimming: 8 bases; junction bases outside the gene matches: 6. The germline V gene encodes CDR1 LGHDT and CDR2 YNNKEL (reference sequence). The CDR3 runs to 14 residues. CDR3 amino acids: CASSQGQGPLGYTF. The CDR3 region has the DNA TGTGCCAGCAGCCAAGGACAGGGGCCGCTGGGCTACACCTTC.

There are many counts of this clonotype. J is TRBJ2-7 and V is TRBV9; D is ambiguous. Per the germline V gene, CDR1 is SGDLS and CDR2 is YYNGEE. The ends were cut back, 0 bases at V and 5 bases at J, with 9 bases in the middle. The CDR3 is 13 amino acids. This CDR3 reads CASSVALFDEQYF. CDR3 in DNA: TGTGCCAGCAGCGTAGCTCTATTTGACGAGCAGTACTTC.

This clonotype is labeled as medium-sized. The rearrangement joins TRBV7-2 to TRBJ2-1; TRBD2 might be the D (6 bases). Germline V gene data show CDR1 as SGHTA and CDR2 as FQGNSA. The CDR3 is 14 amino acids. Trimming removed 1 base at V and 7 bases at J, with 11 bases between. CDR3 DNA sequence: TGTGCCAGCAGCTTAGGTGGGAGCGGGAATGAGCAGTTCTTC. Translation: CASSLGGSGNEQFF.

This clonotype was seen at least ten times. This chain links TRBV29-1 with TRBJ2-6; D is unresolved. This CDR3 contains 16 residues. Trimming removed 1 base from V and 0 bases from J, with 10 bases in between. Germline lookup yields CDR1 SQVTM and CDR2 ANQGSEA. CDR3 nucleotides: TGCAGCGTTGAAGGGAGTCACAGCTCTGGGGCCAACGTCCTGACTTTC. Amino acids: CSVEGSHSSGANVLTF.

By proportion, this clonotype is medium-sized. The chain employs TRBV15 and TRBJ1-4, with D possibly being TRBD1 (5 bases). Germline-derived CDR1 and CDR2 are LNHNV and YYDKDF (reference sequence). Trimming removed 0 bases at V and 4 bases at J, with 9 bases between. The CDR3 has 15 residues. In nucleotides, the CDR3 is TGTGCCACCAGCAGAGAGGCTCAGGGTAATGAAAAACTGTTTTTT. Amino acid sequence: CATSREAQGNEKLFF.

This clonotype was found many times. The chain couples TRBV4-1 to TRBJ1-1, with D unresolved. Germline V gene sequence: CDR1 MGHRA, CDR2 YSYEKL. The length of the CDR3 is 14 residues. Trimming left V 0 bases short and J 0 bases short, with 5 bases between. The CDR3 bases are TGCGCCAGCAGCCAAGATTCAGTGAACACTGAAGCTTTCTTT. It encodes CASSQDSVNTEAFF.

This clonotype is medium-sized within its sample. CDR3 in amino acids: CASSPQAGRDYNEQFF. As DNA, the CDR3 is TGCGCCAGCAGCCCCCAAGCGGGCCGGGACTACAATGAGCAGTTCTTC. The chain carries TRBV5-1 and TRBJ2-1; maybe TRBD2 (6 bases). The CDR3 is made up of 16 amino acids. The ends were cut back, 4 bases at V and 3 bases at J, with 17 bases in the middle. Germline lookup yields CDR1 SGHRS and CDR2 YFSETQ.

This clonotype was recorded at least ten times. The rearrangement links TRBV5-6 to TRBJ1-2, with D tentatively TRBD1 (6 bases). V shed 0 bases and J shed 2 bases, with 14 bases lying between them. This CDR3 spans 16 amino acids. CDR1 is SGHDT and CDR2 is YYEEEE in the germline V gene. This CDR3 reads CASSLGLGGRNYGYTF. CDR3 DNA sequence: TGTGCCAGCAGCTTGGGTCTAGGGGGGCGGAACTATGGCTACACCTTC.

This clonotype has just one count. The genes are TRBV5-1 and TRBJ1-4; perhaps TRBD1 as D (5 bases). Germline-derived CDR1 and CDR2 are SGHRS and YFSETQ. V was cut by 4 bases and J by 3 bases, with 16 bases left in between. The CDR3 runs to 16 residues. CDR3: CASSANPGFPNEKLFF. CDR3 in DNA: TGCGCCAGCAGCGCCAACCCAGGGTTTCCTAATGAAAAACTGTTTTTT.

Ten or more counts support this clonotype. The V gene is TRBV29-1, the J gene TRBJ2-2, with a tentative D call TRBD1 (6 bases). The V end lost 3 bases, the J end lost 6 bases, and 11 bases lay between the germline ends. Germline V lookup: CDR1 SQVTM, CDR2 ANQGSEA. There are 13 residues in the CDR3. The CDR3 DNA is TGCAGCGTTGAGGCCAGGGGAGCCGGGGAGCTGTTTTTT. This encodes CSVEARGAGELFF.

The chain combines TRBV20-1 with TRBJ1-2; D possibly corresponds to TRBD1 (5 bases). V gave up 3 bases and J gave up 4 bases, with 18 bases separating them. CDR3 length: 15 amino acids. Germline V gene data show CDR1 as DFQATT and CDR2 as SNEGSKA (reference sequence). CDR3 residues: CSASDRGGTGYGYTF. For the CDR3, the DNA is TGCAGTGCTAGTGATCGGGGGGGGACGGGCTATGGCTACACCTTC.